This record concerns one T cell receptor (beta chain) sequence. The same CDR3 arises from other DNA sequences in this sample as well. This sample was taken from a study of blood T cell repertoires in COVID-19. Study overall: Both acute and convalescent COVID-19 samples were obtained from the United States, Italy and Spain. T cells, B-cell-depleted T cells, or PBMCs provided the cDNA or gDNA that served as material.

TCRdb's copy holds only in-frame clones and misses some; the assay was immunoSEQ multiplex PCR. Of under 250,000 clones detected, approximately 80% appear once; the ten largest clones hold approximately 4.3%. V was trimmed by 3 bases and J by 0 bases, leaving 7 bases between them. This CDR3 is built from 14 residues. The germline V gene has CDR1 KGHSH and CDR2 LQKENI. The age range of participants was 18 to 89 years, with residence in under 30 US areas. Which cohort a participant joined came from the clinical history participants gave. This receptor was identified in a man aged 30-40 years with acute COVID-19. The rearrangement links TRBV18 to TRBJ2-3, with no clear D. Material for sequencing was PBMCs or T cells enriched from blood (not recorded which). Written as DNA, the CDR3 is TGTGCCAGCTCACCTCAGAGGAGCACAGATACGCAGTATTTT. This codes for CASSPQRSTDTQYF.